Listed here are 5 T cell receptor beta chains from one sample, sequenced in a study of blood T cell repertoires in COVID-19. The table came from immunoSEQ multiplex PCR; TCRdb's copy has only in-frame clones and leaves some out. Of 200,000 or so clones in the sample, approximately 80% were seen once. The sequenced sample was PBMCs or T cells enriched from blood (not recorded which). These receptors all stem from a woman aged 40 to 50 with acute COVID-19.

This chain joins TRBV6-2 or TRBV6-3 and TRBJ2-3; D is possibly TRBD2 (7 bases). The CDR3 sequence is 15 residues long. Per germline, CDR1 MNHEY and CDR2 SVGEGT. The V gene lost 2 bases and the J gene lost 2 bases, with 11 bases spanning the gap. The DNA of the CDR3 is TGTGCCAGCAGTTACGAGGGGGGGGCCACAGATACGCAGTATTTT. Translating it yields CASSYEGGATDTQYF.

The V and J genes are TRBV18 and TRBJ1-3; D gene ambiguous. Germline assignment: CDR1 KGHSH and CDR2 LQKENI. V dropped 3 bases and J dropped 0 bases, with 12 bases sitting between them. This CDR3 has 16 residues. Here the CDR3 reads CASSPQKWASGNTIYF. CDR3 nucleotides: TGTGCCAGCTCACCTCAAAAGTGGGCCTCTGGAAACACCATATATTTT.

The gene calls are TRBV5-1 and TRBJ2-7; TRBD1 agrees at 7 bases. The CDR3 spans 15 residues. J lost 4 bases, V lost 5 bases, and 12 bases had no gene match. Looked up from germline, CDR1 is SGHRS and CDR2 is YFSETQ. In nucleotides, the CDR3 is TGCGCCAGCAGAGCCTCCGGGACAGATTTTTACGAGCAGTACTTC. It translates to CASRASGTDFYEQYF. The full variable domain, with the rest looked up from reference TRBV5-1 and TRBJ2-7, is KAGVTQTPRYLIKTRGQQVTLSCSPISGHRSVSWYQQTPGQGLQFLFEYFSETQRNKGNFPGRFSGRQFSNSRSEMNVSTLELGDSALYLCASRASGTDFYEQYFGPGTRLTVT.

The J gene is TRBJ2-5, the V gene TRBV6-5; 7 bases align to TRBD2. Per the germline V gene, CDR1 is MNHEY and CDR2 is SVGAGI. The trim removed 7 bases at V and 4 bases at J, leaving 3 bases unmatched. This CDR3 is built from 12 residues. CDR3 DNA: TGTGCCAGCACCCCTAGCGGAGAGACCCAGTACTTC. This encodes CASTPSGETQYF.

The chain employs TRBV3-1 (or the pseudogene TRBV3-2) and TRBJ2-2; 9 bases fit TRBD2. The trim removed 4 bases at V and 7 bases at J, leaving 13 bases unmatched. The germline V gene encodes CDR1 LGHDT and CDR2 YNNKEL (reference sequence). The CDR3 contains 17 residues. The CDR3 here is CASSPSGTSSGGGELFF. CDR3 nucleotide sequence: TGTGCCAGCAGCCCCTCTGGGACTAGCTCTGGGGGCGGGGAGCTGTTTTTT.